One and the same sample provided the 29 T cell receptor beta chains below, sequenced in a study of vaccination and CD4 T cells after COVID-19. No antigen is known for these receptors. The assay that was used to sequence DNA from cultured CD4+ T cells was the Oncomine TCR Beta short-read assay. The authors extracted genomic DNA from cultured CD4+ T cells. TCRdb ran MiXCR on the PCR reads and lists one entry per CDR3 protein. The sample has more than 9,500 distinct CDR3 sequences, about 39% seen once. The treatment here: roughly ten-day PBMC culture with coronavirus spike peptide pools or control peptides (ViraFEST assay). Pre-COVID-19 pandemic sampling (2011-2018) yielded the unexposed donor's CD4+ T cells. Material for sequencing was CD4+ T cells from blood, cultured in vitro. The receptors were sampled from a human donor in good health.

The CDR3, as DNA: TGTGCCAGCAGAGAGGAGGGGGCAAATGAGCAGTTCTTC. Translation: CASREEGANEQFF. The chain links TRBV6-2 or TRBV6-3 to TRBJ2-1, with D possibly TRBD1 on 7 matching bases. Germline V gene sequence: CDR1 MNHEY, CDR2 SVGEGT. This CDR3 spans 13 amino acids. Trimming took 6 bases from V and 7 from J, leaving 13 bases between them.

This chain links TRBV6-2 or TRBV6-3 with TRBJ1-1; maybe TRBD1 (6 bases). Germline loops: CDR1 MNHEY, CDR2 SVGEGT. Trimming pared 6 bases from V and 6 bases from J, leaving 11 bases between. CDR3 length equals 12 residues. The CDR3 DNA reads TGTGCCAGCAGCACAGGGTCCGCTGAAGCTTTCTTT. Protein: CASSTGSAEAFF.

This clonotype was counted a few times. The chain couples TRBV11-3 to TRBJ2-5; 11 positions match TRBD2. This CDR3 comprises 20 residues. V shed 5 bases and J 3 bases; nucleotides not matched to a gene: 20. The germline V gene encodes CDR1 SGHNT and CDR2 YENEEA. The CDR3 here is CASSTYSGRALPGAKETQYF. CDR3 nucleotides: TGTGCCAGCAGCACATATAGCGGGAGGGCCTTACCGGGTGCTAAAGAGACCCAGTACTTC.

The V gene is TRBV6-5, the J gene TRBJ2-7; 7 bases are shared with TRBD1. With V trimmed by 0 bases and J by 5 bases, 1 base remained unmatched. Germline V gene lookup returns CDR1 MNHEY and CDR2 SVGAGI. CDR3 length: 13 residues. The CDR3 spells CASSYSTGNEQYF. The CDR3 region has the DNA TGTGCCAGCAGTTACTCGACAGGGAACGAGCAGTACTTC.

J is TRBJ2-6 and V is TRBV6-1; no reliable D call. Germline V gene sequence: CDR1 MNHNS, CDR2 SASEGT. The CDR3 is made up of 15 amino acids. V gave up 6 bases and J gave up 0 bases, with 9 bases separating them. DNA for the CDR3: TGTGCCAGCAGACCCGATTTCTCTGGGGCCAACGTCCTGACTTTC. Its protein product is CASRPDFSGANVLTF.

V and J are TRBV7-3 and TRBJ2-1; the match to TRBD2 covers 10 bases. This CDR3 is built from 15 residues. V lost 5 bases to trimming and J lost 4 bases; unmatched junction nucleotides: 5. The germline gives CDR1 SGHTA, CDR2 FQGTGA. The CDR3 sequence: CASSTAGGGYNEQFF. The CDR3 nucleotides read TGTGCCAGCAGCACAGCGGGAGGGGGATACAATGAGCAGTTCTTC.

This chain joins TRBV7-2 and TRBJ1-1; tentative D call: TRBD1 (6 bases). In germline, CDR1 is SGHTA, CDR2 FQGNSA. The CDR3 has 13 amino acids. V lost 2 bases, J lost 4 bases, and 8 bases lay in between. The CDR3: CASSLQGSTEAFF. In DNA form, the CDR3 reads TGTGCCAGCAGCTTACAGGGGAGCACTGAAGCTTTCTTT.

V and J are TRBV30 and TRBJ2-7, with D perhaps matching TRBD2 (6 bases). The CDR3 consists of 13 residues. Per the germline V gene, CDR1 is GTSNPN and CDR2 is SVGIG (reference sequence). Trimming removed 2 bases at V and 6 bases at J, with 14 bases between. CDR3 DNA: TGTGCCTGGAGTCGGGGGACCCTCGGCGAGCAGTACTTC. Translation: CAWSRGTLGEQYF.

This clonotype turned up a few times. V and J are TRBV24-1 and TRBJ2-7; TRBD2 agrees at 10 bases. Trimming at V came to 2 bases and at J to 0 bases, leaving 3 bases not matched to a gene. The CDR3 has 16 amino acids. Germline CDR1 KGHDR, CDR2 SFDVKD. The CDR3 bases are TGTGCCACCAGTGATTCTATAGCGGGAGGCTCCTACGAGCAGTACTTC. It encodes CATSDSIAGGSYEQYF.

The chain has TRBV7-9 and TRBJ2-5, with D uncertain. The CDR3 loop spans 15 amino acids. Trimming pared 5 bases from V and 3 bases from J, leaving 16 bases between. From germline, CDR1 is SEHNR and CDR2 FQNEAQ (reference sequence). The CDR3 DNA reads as TGTGCCAGCAGCCCCCGAGGCGGTAGGGAAGAGACCCAGTACTTC. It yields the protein CASSPRGGREETQYF.

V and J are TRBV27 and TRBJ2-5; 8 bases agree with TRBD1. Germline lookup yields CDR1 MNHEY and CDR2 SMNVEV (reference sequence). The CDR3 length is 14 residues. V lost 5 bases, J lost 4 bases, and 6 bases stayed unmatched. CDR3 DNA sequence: TGTGCCAGCAGTCCAGGACAGGGCCGAGAGACCCAGTACTTC. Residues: CASSPGQGRETQYF.

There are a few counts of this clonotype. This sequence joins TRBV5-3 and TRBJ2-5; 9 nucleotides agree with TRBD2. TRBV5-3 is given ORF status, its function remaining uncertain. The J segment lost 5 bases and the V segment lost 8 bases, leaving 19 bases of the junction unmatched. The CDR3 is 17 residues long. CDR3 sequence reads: CASSIGPSGTSYETQYF. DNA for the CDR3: TGTGCCAGCAGCATAGGCCCTTCCGGGACTAGCTACGAGACCCAGTACTTC.

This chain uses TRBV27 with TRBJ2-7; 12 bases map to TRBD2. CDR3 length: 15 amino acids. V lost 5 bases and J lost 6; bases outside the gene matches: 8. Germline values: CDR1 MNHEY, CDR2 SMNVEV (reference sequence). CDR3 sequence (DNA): TGTGCCAGCAGTCTCGGACTAGCGGGACCCTCCGAGCAGTACTTC. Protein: CASSLGLAGPSEQYF.

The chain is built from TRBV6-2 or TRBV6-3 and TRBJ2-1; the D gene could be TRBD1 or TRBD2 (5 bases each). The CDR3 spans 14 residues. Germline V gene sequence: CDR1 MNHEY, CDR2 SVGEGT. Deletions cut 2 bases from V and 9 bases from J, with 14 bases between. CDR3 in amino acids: CASSYPHRDGEQFF. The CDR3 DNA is TGTGCCAGCAGTTACCCTCACCGGGACGGTGAGCAGTTCTTC.

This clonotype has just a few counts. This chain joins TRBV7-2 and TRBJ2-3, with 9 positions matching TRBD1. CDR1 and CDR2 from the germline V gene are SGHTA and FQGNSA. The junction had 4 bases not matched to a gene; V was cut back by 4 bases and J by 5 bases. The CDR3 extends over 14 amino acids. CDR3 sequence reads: CASSYRTGEDTQYF. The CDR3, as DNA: TGTGCCAGCAGCTACCGGACAGGGGAAGATACGCAGTATTTT. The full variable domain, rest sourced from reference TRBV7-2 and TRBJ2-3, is GAGVSQSPSNKVTEKGKDVELRCDPISGHTALYWYRQSLGQGLEFLIYFQGNSAPDKSGLPSDRFSAERTGGSVSTLTIQRTQQEDSAVYLCASSYRTGEDTQYFGPGTRLTVL.

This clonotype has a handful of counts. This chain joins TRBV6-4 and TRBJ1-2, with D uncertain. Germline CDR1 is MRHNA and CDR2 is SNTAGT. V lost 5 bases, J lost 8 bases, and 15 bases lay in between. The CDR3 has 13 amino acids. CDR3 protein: CASSRDGSLGYTF. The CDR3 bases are TGTGCCAGCAGTCGCGACGGGTCCCTAGGCTACACCTTC.

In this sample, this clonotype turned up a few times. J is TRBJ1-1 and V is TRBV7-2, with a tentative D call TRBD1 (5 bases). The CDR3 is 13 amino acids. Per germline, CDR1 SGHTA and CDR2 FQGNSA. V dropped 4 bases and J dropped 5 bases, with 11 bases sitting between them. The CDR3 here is CASSSGAWTEAFF. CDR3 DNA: TGTGCCAGCAGCTCCGGGGCCTGGACTGAAGCTTTCTTT.

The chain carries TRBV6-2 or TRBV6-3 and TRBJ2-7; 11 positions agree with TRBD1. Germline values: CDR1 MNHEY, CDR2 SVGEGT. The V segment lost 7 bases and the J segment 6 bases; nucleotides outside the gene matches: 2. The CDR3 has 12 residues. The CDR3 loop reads CASTGQGAEQYF. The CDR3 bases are TGTGCCAGCACCGGACAGGGGGCCGAGCAGTACTTC.

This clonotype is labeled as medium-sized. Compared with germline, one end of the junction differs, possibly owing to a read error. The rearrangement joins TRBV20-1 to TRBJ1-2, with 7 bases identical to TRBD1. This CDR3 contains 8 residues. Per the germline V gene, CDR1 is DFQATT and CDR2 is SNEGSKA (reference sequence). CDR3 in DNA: TGCAGTGCTAGAGCGGACAGGTTC. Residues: CSARADRF.

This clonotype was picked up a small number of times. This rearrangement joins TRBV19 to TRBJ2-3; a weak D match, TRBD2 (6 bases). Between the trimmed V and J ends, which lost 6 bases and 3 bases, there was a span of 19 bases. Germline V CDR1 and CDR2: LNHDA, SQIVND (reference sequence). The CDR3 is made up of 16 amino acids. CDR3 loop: CASRRSGVVRTDTQYF. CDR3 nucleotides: TGTGCCAGTAGGCGATCGGGAGTCGTGAGGACAGATACGCAGTATTTT. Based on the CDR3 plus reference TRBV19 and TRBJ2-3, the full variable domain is DGGITQSPKYLFRKEGQNVTLSCEQNLNHDAMYWYRQDPGQGLRLIYYSQIVNDFQKGDIAEGYSVSREKKESFPLTVTSAQKNPTAFYLCASRRSGVVRTDTQYFGPGTRLTVL.

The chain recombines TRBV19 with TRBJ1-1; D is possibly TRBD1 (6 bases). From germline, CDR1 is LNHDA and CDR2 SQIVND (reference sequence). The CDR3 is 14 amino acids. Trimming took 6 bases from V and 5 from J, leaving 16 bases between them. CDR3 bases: TGTGCCAGTAGGATCCAGGACAGAGGGACTGAAGCTTTCTTT. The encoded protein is CASRIQDRGTEAFF.

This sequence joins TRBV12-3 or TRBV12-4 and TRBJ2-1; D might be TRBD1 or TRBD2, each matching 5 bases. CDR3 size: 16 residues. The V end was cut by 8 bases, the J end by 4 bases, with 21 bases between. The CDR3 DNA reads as TGTGCCAGCTCCCTTGGGGACGGTCGAACATACAATGAGCAGTTCTTC. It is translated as CASSLGDGRTYNEQFF.

CDR3 nucleotide sequence: TGCGCCAGCAGCCCGCGGACTAGCGGGATGGGAGAGACCCAGTACTTC. It codes for CASSPRTSGMGETQYF. The chain is built from TRBV5-1 and TRBJ2-5; 12 bases are shared with TRBD2. The CDR3 totals 16 residues. V trimming: 4 bases; J trimming: 4 bases; junction bases outside the gene matches: 8. Germline-derived CDR1 and CDR2 are SGHRS and YFSETQ.

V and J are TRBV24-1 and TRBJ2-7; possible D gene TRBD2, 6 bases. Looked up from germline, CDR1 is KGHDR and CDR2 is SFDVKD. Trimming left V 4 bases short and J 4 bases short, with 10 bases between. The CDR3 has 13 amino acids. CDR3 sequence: CATSETGTYEQYF. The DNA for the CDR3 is TGTGCCACCAGTGAAACCGGGACTTACGAGCAGTACTTC.

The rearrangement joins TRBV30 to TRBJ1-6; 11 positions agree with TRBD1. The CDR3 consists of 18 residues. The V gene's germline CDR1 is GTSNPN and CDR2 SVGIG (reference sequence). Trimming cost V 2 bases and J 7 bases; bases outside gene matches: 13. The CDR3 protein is CAWSPWTGGSPPNSPLHF. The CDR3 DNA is TGTGCCTGGAGTCCCTGGACAGGGGGCAGTCCTCCCAATTCACCCCTCCACTTT.

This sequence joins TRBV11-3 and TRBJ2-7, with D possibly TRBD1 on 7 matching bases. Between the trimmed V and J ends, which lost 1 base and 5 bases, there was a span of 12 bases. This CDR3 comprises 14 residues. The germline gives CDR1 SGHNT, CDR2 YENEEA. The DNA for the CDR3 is TGTGCCAGCAGCTTAGGGGCAGGGGGGAACGAGCAGTACTTC. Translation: CASSLGAGGNEQYF.

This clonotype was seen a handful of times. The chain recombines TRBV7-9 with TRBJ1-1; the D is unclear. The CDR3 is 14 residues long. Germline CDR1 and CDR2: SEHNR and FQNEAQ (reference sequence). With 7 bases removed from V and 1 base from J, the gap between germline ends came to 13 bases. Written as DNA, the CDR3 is TGTGCCAGCACCGGAATGAGTCAGAACACTGAAGCTTTCTTT. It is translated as CASTGMSQNTEAFF.

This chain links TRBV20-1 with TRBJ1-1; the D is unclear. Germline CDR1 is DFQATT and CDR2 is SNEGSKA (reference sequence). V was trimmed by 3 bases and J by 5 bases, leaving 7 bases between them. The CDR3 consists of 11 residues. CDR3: CSASGETEAFF. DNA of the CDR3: TGCAGTGCTAGCGGGGAGACTGAAGCTTTCTTT.

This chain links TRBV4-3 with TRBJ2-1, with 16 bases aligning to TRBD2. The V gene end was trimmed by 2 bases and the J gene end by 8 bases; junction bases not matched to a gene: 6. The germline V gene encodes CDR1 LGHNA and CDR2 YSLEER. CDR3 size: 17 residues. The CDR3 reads CASSQTGLAGGPHEQFF. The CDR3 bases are TGCGCCAGCAGCCAAACGGGACTAGCGGGAGGGCCGCATGAGCAGTTCTTC.